These 31 T cell receptor beta chains originate from one sample sequenced in a study of T cells in women clearing cervical HPV infection. Libraries were prepared by immunoSEQ multiplex PCR; TCRdb keeps only in-frame clonotypes and omits some of them. The listing contains more than 30,000 clones. The sample consisted of blood buffy coat. These receptors were obtained from a woman aged 18-70 years with a cervical HPV16 infection that either progressed to CIN3+ or cleared (not recorded which).

The CDR3 region is CASSVYEQFF. The CDR3 bases that were read are TGTGCCAGCAGCGTCTATGAG. This chain connects TRBV2 to TRBJ2-1, with D unclear. The read terminates 3 residues before the CDR3 end, so the remaining end is supplied by the germline J gene. With 6 bases removed from V and 8 bases from J, the gap between germline ends came to 5 bases. CDR1 is SNHLY and CDR2 is FYNNEI in the germline V gene. This CDR3 contains 10 residues.

In regard to this clone: The CDR3 end falls 3 residues outside the read, so it is completed with the germline J gene. This chain uses TRBV7-6 with TRBJ1-1, with D possibly TRBD1 on 6 matching bases. V was shortened by 1 base and J by 5 bases, with 11 bases between the two germline ends. This CDR3 contains 14 residues. Germline CDR1 and CDR2: SGHVS and FNYEAQ. The covered CDR3 bases are TGTGCCAGCAGCTTAGGGCAGGGGAGGACTGAA. This encodes CASSLGQGRTE. The CDR3 as a whole reads CASSLGQGRTEAFF.

Remarks on this clone: The read halts 3 residues ahead of the CDR3 end, with the missing end drawn from the germline J gene. V and J are TRBV18 and TRBJ1-6; D gene uncertain. CDR1 is KGHSH, CDR2 LQKENI, per germline. The CDR3 is 14 amino acids. V was cut by 2 bases and J by 9 bases, with 11 bases left in between. The CDR3 loop reads CASSPEGSASPLHF. The covered CDR3 bases are TGTGCCAGCTCACCAGAGGGCTCGGCTTCACCC. Based on the CDR3 plus reference TRBV18 and TRBJ1-6, the full variable domain is NAGVMQNPRHLVRRRGQEARLRCSPMKGHSHVYWYRQLPEEGLKFMVYLQKENIIDESGMPKERFSAEFPKEGPSILRIQQVVRGDSAAYFCASSPEGSASPLHFGNGTRLTVT.

On this clone: Read sequence stops 3 residues before the CDR3 end, and the germline J gene provides the missing end. V gene TRBV7-3 combines with J gene TRBJ2-1; 9 bases map to TRBD2. Germline V gene data show CDR1 as SGHTA and CDR2 as FQGTGA. J was trimmed by 3 bases and V by 1 base; bases with no gene match: 22. The CDR3 loop spans 22 amino acids. Partial CDR3 DNA: TGTGCCAGCAGCTTAAAAACCATCATTATCACCCCCGGACTAGCGTTCTACAATGAG. Residues: CASSLKTIIITPGLAFYNE. The whole CDR3 sequence reads CASSLKTIIITPGLAFYNEQFF. Filled out from reference TRBV7-3 and TRBJ2-1, the complete variable domain reads GAGVSQTPSNKVTEKGKYVELRCDPISGHTALYWYRQSLGQGPEFLIYFQGTGAADDSGLPNDRFFAVRPEGSVSTLKIQRTERGDSAVYLCASSLKTIIITPGLAFYNEQFFGPGTRLTVL.

For this clone: One end of the junction is discordant with germline, which a read error may explain. Sequencing ends 3 residues short of the CDR3 end; the germline J gene provides the rest. The V and J genes are TRBV5-6 and TRBJ1-1; 8 bases align to TRBD1. This CDR3 comprises 15 residues. Looked up from germline, CDR1 is SGHDT and CDR2 is YYEEEE. CDR3 bases read: TGTGCCAGCAGCCCACGGGACAGGCGGTACACTGAC. Its protein product is CASSPRDRRYTD. The CDR3 reads in full as CASSPRDRRYTDAFF.

Regarding this clone: The read ends 3 residues shy of where the CDR3 ends; the end is completed using the germline J gene. This chain uses TRBV20-1 with TRBJ1-3; maybe TRBD1 (6 bases). Trimming shortened V by 5 bases and J by 8 bases, and 13 bases separated the two germline ends. Germline V gene lookup returns CDR1 DFQATT and CDR2 SNEGSKA (reference sequence). This CDR3 has 12 residues. The chain's CDR3 is CSALDSADTIYF. The covered CDR3 bases are TGCAGTGCTCTGGACAGTGCGGACACC.

Of note for this clone: The DNA ends 3 residues before the CDR3 does, and the rest of the CDR3 is filled in from the germline J gene. J is TRBJ2-7 and V is TRBV5-4, with D perhaps TRBD2 (6 bases). The CDR3 runs 16 residues. V was shortened by 1 base and J by 0 bases, with 14 bases between the two germline ends. Germline loops: CDR1 SGHNT, CDR2 YYREEE (reference sequence). CDR3 amino acids: CASSLNPGDSSYEQYF. The part of the CDR3 DNA that was read is TGTGCCAGCAGCTTGAATCCGGGGGATAGCTCCTACGAG.

A note on this clone: The CDR3 goes on 3 residues after the read ends, and that part is filled in from the germline J gene. The chain employs TRBV18 and TRBJ1-2; D is ambiguous. Germline V gives CDR1 KGHSH, CDR2 LQKENI. The CDR3 has 15 amino acids. CDR3 bases read: TGTGCCAGCTCACCACGCACTAGCGGAACCTACGAC. Its translation is CASSPRTSGTYD. The full CDR3 is CASSPRTSGTYDYTF. The whole variable domain, filled in from reference TRBV18 and TRBJ1-2, reads NAGVMQNPRHLVRRRGQEARLRCSPMKGHSHVYWYRQLPEEGLKFMVYLQKENIIDESGMPKERFSAEFPKEGPSILRIQQVVRGDSAAYFCASSPRTSGTYDYTFGSGTRLTVV.

As concerns this clone: The CDR3 is cut off 3 residues early in the read; its end comes from the germline J gene. The V and J genes are TRBV20-1 and TRBJ2-5; tentative D call: TRBD1 (5 bases). Germline CDR1 is DFQATT and CDR2 is SNEGSKA (reference sequence). This CDR3 contains 12 residues. V was trimmed by 0 bases and J by 5 bases, leaving 7 bases between them. CDR3 protein: CSARDRVETQYF. The part of the CDR3 DNA that was read is TGCAGTGCTAGAGACAGGGTGGAGACC.

With regard to this clone: The DNA ends 3 residues before the CDR3 does, and the rest of the CDR3 is filled in from the germline J gene. The chain is built from TRBV19 and TRBJ2-7; 8 bases are shared with TRBD1. From germline, CDR1 is LNHDA and CDR2 SQIVND (reference sequence). The length of the CDR3 is 14 residues. V was clipped by 5 bases and J by 2 bases; unmatched bases: 5. CDR3 sequence: CASSSGTGAYEQYF. CDR3 DNA (partial): TGTGCCAGTAGTTCAGGGACAGGAGCCTACGAG.

Note on this clone: Read coverage stops 3 residues before the CDR3 terminus; the germline J gene supplies the remainder. The V gene is TRBV10-3, the J gene TRBJ1-6; 10 bases match TRBD1. CDR3 length: 13 amino acids. V shed 10 bases and J 9 bases; nucleotides not matched to a gene: 6. Germline loops: CDR1 ENHRY, CDR2 SYGVKD. The sequenced part of the CDR3 DNA is TGTGCCACCCACGGGGACAGGGGTTCACCC. Translating gives CATHGDRGSP. The CDR3 in full is CATHGDRGSPLHF.

Concerning this clone: The CDR3 goes on 3 residues after the read ends, and that part is filled in from the germline J gene. The genes are TRBV6-2 or TRBV6-3 and TRBJ2-7; possible D gene TRBD2, 6 bases. The V and J ends lost 6 bases and 0 bases respectively, with 15 bases between them. The germline V gene encodes CDR1 MNHEY and CDR2 SVGEGT. The CDR3 is 15 amino acids. CDR3 region: CASSPRSSVSYEQYF. Incomplete CDR3 DNA: TGTGCCAGCAGCCCGCGATCTAGCGTCTCCTACGAG.

Of note for this clone: The CDR3 is cut off 3 residues early in the read; its end comes from the germline J gene. The genes are TRBV18 and TRBJ2-7; the match to TRBD1 covers 7 bases. Germline V gene sequence: CDR1 KGHSH, CDR2 LQKENI. V lost 4 bases, J lost 0 bases, and 6 bases stayed unmatched. The CDR3 spans 15 residues. The CDR3 loop is CASSQFRDSSYEQYF. Partial CDR3 DNA: TGTGCCAGCTCACAATTCCGGGACAGCTCCTACGAG. The full variable domain, rest sourced from reference TRBV18 and TRBJ2-7, is NAGVMQNPRHLVRRRGQEARLRCSPMKGHSHVYWYRQLPEEGLKFMVYLQKENIIDESGMPKERFSAEFPKEGPSILRIQQVVRGDSAAYFCASSQFRDSSYEQYFGPGTRLTVT.

Concerning this clone: The read falls 3 residues short of the CDR3 end, and the missing part is taken from the germline J gene. The chain carries TRBV7-2 and TRBJ1-2, with D unclear. From germline, CDR1 is SGHTA and CDR2 FQGNSA. CDR3 length: 11 amino acids. CDR3 residues: CASSPSRDYTF. The sequenced part of the CDR3 DNA is TGTGCCAGCAGCCCCTCTCGCGAC. Supplemented by reference TRBV7-2 and TRBJ1-2, the full variable domain reads GAGVSQSPSNKVTEKGKDVELRCDPISGHTALYWYRQSLGQGLEFLIYFQGNSAPDKSGLPSDRFSAERTGGSVSTLTIQRTQQEDSAVYLCASSPSRDYTFGSGTRLTVV.

The part of the CDR3 DNA that was read is TGCAGCGTTGATGTCCTAGCGGGATATGAG. Amino acids: CSVDVLAGYE. The CDR3 as a whole reads CSVDVLAGYEQFF. V usage is TRBV29-1 and J usage is TRBJ2-1; 9 bases match TRBD2. The read terminates 3 residues before the CDR3 end, so the remaining end is supplied by the germline J gene. V shed 3 bases, J shed 8 bases, and the junction held 5 bases outside the gene matches. CDR3 length equals 13 residues. CDR1 is SQVTM and CDR2 is ANQGSEA in the germline V gene.

In regard to this clone: The CDR3 end lies 3 residues beyond the end of the read and is filled in from the germline J gene. The J gene is TRBJ2-7, the V gene TRBV19; D ambiguous. The germline gives CDR1 LNHDA, CDR2 SQIVND (reference sequence). V shed 8 bases and J shed 0 bases, with 8 bases lying between them. The CDR3 loop spans 12 amino acids. The CDR3 sequence is CASSASSYEQYF. The part of the CDR3 DNA that was read is TGTGCCAGTTCAGCGAGCTCCTACGAG.

In the case of this clone: The read gets to within 3 residues of the CDR3 end, and the germline J gene fills in the rest. The V and J genes are TRBV18 and TRBJ1-6; weak D call: TRBD1 (6 bases). CDR1 is KGHSH and CDR2 is LQKENI in the germline V gene. The germline V and J ends were trimmed by 6 bases and 5 bases, with 11 bases remaining between them. The CDR3 sequence is 14 residues long. This CDR3 reads CASSGDTDNSPLHF. The part of the CDR3 DNA that was read is TGTGCCAGCTCTGGGGACACTGATAATTCACCC. Looking up the rest from reference TRBV18 and TRBJ1-6 gives the full variable domain: NAGVMQNPRHLVRRRGQEARLRCSPMKGHSHVYWYRQLPEEGLKFMVYLQKENIIDESGMPKERFSAEFPKEGPSILRIQQVVRGDSAAYFCASSGDTDNSPLHFGNGTRLTVT.

The covered CDR3 bases are TGTGCCAGCAGGAGGGGACAGGGGTCAGACTACGAG. Translating it yields CASRRGQGSDYE. The whole CDR3 region reads CASRRGQGSDYEQYF. J is TRBJ2-7 and V is TRBV2, with TRBD1 matching over 10 bases. The missing CDR3 end, 3 residues past where the read stops, is filled in from the germline J gene. V lost 6 bases to trimming and J lost 3 bases; unmatched junction nucleotides: 8. The CDR3 has 15 amino acids. CDR1 and CDR2 (germline): SNHLY, FYNNEI.

To note about this clone: Germline is not matched at one junction end, which may reflect a read error. The DNA ends 3 residues before the CDR3 does, and the rest of the CDR3 is filled in from the germline J gene. Distinct nucleotide sequences in the sample also encode this CDR3. This chain joins TRBV5-1 and TRBJ1-3, with unresolved D. The CDR3 is 14 residues long. Germline V gene data show CDR1 as SGHRS and CDR2 as YFSETQ. CDR3 region: CASSLTVNGNTIYF. The DNA read from the CDR3 is TGCGCCAGCAGCTTGACAGTTAATGGAAACACA.

Comments on this clone: The read gets to within 3 residues of the CDR3 end, and the germline J gene fills in the rest. The chain employs TRBV13 and TRBJ2-7, with TRBD2 identical over 11 bases. The CDR3 covers 16 residues. CDR1 is PRHDT and CDR2 is FYEKMQ in the germline V gene (reference sequence). After removal of 4 bases from V and 4 bases from J, the junction contained 9 bases not matched to a gene. The CDR3 is CASSSNGASGRYEQYF. CDR3 bases read: TGTGCCAGCAGCTCAAACGGGGCTAGCGGGAGGTACGAG.

Regarding this clone: The read stops 3 residues short of the end of the CDR3; the missing end is completed from the germline J gene. The chain carries TRBV7-9 and TRBJ1-1; D possibly corresponds to TRBD1 (6 bases). This CDR3 has 11 amino acids. Germline V CDR1 and CDR2: SEHNR, FQNEAQ (reference sequence). The CDR3 bases that were read are TGTGCCAGCAGCCGGACAGCCGAA. This gives the protein CASSRTAE. The complete CDR3 sequence is CASSRTAEAFF.

With respect to this clone: The sequence runs out 3 residues before the end of the CDR3; the remainder is reconstructed from the germline J gene. The V call is TRBV20-1, the J call TRBJ2-7, with 8 bases fitting TRBD1. The CDR3 totals 15 residues. V trimming: 0 bases; J trimming: 6 bases; junction bases outside the gene matches: 10. Germline V lookup: CDR1 DFQATT, CDR2 SNEGSKA (reference sequence). The CDR3: CSARERLTGVGEQYF. Incomplete CDR3 DNA: TGCAGTGCTAGAGAACGCTTGACAGGGGTAGGCGAG.

With respect to this clone: Read coverage stops 3 residues before the CDR3 terminus; the germline J gene supplies the remainder. The chain couples TRBV5-1 to TRBJ2-1; D is perhaps TRBD1 (5 bases). The germline V gene has CDR1 SGHRS and CDR2 YFSETQ. The V gene lost 5 bases and the J gene lost 5 bases, with 17 bases spanning the gap. This CDR3 spans 15 amino acids. CDR3 residues: CASRAAGIRNNEQFF. The covered CDR3 bases are TGCGCCAGCAGGGCTGCAGGGATTCGAAACAATGAG.

To note about this clone: The read terminates 3 residues before the CDR3 end, so the remaining end is supplied by the germline J gene. The chain recombines TRBV2 with TRBJ2-7; TRBD1 agrees at 8 bases. CDR1 SNHLY and CDR2 FYNNEI come from the germline V gene. V shed 5 bases and J 1 base; nucleotides not matched to a gene: 10. The CDR3 length is 16 residues. CDR3 residues: CASSHARQGFSYEQYF. Partial CDR3 DNA: TGTGCCAGCAGTCATGCAAGACAGGGGTTTTCCTACGAG. The whole variable domain, filled in from reference TRBV2 and TRBJ2-7, reads EPEVTQTPSHQVTQMGQEVILRCVPISNHLYFYWYRQILGQKVEFLVSFYNNEISEKSEIFDDQFSVERPDGSNFTLKIRSTKLEDSAMYFCASSHARQGFSYEQYFGPGTRLTVT.

As to this clone: The read comes to an end 3 residues before the CDR3 does, leaving the germline J gene to fill in the end. The V call is TRBV5-4, the J call TRBJ1-6, with unresolved D. Germline V gene data show CDR1 as SGHNT and CDR2 as YYREEE (reference sequence). The V end was cut by 0 bases, the J end by 10 bases, with 11 bases between. The CDR3 totals 14 residues. CDR3 bases read: TGTGCCAGCAGCTTGGTTCGGGGAGGCTCACCC. Translated: CASSLVRGGSP. The entire CDR3 sequence reads CASSLVRGGSPLHF.

To note about this clone: The read is 3 residues too short to cover the CDR3 end, so that end is filled in from the germline J gene. V usage is TRBV30 and J usage is TRBJ1-6, with 8 bases aligning to TRBD1. The CDR3 contains 14 residues. V lost 2 bases and J lost 5; bases outside the gene matches: 2. Germline V gene sequence: CDR1 GTSNPN, CDR2 SVGIG (reference sequence). CDR3 residues: CAWSRDRNNSPLHF. CDR3 bases read: TGTGCCTGGAGTCGGGACAGGAATAATTCACCC.

As for this clone: With the read ending 3 residues before the CDR3 end, the germline J gene is used to fill in that end. This chain joins TRBV7-2 and TRBJ2-5; D is perhaps TRBD1 (6 bases). The V end was cut by 4 bases, the J end by 4 bases, with 13 bases between. CDR3 length: 14 residues. From germline, CDR1 is SGHTA and CDR2 FQGNSA. CDR3 in amino acids: CASSSRGRGETQYF. Incomplete CDR3 DNA: TGTGCCAGCAGCTCCCGGGGCAGGGGAGAGACC.

The sequenced part of the CDR3 DNA is TGTGCCAGCAGTGTGCCTAAGGTCTCTGGGGCCAACGTA. Amino acids: CASSVPKVSGANV. The entire CDR3 reads CASSVPKVSGANVLFF. This rearrangement joins TRBV6-1 to TRBJ1-4, with D maybe TRBD1 (5 bases). The read comes to an end 3 residues before the CDR3 does, leaving the germline J gene to fill in the end. CDR3 size: 16 residues. The germline V gene has CDR1 MNHNS and CDR2 SASEGT.

Of note for this clone: The CDR3 extends 3 residues past the end of the read, so its final part is completed from the germline J gene. The chain has TRBV29-1 and TRBJ1-1, with unresolved D. V gave up 3 bases and J gave up 4 bases, with 12 bases separating them. The CDR3 is made up of 13 amino acids. Germline CDR1 reads SQVTM; CDR2 reads ANQGSEA. CDR3 DNA, as far as it was read: TGCAGCGTTGATAAGGGTGGAGTCACTGAA. It yields the protein CSVDKGGVTE. The complete CDR3 protein is CSVDKGGVTEAFF. The variable domain in full, with the rest retrieved from reference TRBV29-1 and TRBJ1-1, is SAVISQKPSRDICQRGTSLTIQCQVDSQVTMMFWYRQQPGQSLTLIATANQGSEATYESGFVIDKFPISRPNLTFSTLTVSNMSPEDSSIYLCSVDKGGVTEAFFGQGTRLTVV.

Notes on this clone: The CDR3 extends 3 residues past the end of the read, so its final part is completed from the germline J gene. The chain is built from TRBV5-1 and TRBJ2-1; D not certain. Trimming stripped 0 bases from V and 9 bases from J, with 4 bases between. This CDR3 spans 11 amino acids. CDR1 and CDR2 (germline): SGHRS, YFSETQ. CDR3 loop: CASSLAGEQFF. Partial CDR3 DNA: TGCGCCAGCAGCTTGGCCGGTGAG. Supplemented by reference TRBV5-1 and TRBJ2-1, the full variable domain reads KAGVTQTPRYLIKTRGQQVTLSCSPISGHRSVSWYQQTPGQGLQFLFEYFSETQRNKGNFPGRFSGRQFSNSRSEMNVSTLELGDSALYLCASSLAGEQFFGPGTRLTVL.

A remark on this clone: The sequenced fragment ends 3 residues before the CDR3 boundary, so the rest is inferred from the germline J gene. V is TRBV6-2 or TRBV6-3 and J is TRBJ2-1; possible D gene TRBD2, 5 bases. This CDR3 has 13 amino acids. Germline lookup yields CDR1 MNHEY and CDR2 SVGEGT. The ends were cut back, 6 bases at V and 4 bases at J, with 10 bases in the middle. CDR3 protein: CASRLDTYNEQFF. The DNA read from the CDR3 is TGTGCCAGCAGACTAGACACGTACAATGAG.